This T cell receptor beta chain was observed in a study of shared clonotypes between healthy human individuals. Study as a whole: CD4 naive and CD4 memory each took three plates per donor, while CD8 naive took two and CD8 memory one. Study results and limitations: About 5% of naive CD4 clonotypes were shared across several donors.

Regarding this clone: The antigen remains unidentified.

This table comes from immunoSEQ multiplex PCR, and its TCRdb copy is limited to in-frame clones, with some not included. The sample lists about 2 million clones; about 95% were seen once. The germline V gene has CDR1 GTSNPN and CDR2 SVGIG (reference sequence). V lost 2 bases, J lost 3 bases, and 5 bases stayed unmatched. CDR3 length: 15 residues. CD45RO-negative, CCR7-positively selected cells formed the naive CD8 fraction, excluding terminally differentiated effector memory CD45RA+ cells. This chain joins TRBV30 and TRBJ2-1; 9 bases are shared with TRBD1. Sequenced sample: naive CD8+ T cells sorted from blood. The sequence derives from a man aged 18 to 29 in good health. The CDR3 DNA is TGTGCCTGGAGTCTAGGACAGGGGCTCTACAATGAGCAGTTCTTC. It translates to CAWSLGQGLYNEQFF.